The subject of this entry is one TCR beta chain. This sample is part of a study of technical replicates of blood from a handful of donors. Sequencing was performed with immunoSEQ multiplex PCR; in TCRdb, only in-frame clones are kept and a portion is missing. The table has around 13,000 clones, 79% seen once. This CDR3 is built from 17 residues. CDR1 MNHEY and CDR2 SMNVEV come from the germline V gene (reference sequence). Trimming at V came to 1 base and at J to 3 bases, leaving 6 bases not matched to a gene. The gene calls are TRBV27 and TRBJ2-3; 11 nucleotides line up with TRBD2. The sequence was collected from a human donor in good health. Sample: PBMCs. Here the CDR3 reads CASSLWASGRSTDTQYF. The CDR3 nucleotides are TGTGCCAGCAGTTTATGGGCTAGCGGGAGGTCGACAGATACGCAGTATTTT.